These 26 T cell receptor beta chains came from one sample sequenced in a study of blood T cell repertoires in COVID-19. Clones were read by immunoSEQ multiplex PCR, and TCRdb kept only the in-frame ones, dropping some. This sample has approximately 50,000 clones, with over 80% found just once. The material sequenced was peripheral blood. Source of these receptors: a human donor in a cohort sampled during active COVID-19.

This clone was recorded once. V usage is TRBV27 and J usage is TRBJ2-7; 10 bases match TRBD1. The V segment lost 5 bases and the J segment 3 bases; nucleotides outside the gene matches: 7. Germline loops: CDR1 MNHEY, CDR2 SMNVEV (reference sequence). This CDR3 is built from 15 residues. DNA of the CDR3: TGTGCCAGCAGTCCTTATCGGGACAGGGGCTACGAGCAGTACTTC. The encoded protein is CASSPYRDRGYEQYF.

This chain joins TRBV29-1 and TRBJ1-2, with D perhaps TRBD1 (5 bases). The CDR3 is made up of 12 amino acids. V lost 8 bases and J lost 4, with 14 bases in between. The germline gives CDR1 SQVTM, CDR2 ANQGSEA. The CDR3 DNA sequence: TGCAGCATAGGGGCAGACTTCTATGGCTACACCTTC. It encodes CSIGADFYGYTF.

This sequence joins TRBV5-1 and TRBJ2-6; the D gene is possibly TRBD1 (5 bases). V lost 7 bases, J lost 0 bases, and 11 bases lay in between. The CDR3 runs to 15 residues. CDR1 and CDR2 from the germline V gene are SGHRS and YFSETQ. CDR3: CASLAGPSGANVLTF. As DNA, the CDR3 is TGCGCCAGCCTGGCAGGGCCCTCTGGGGCCAACGTCCTGACTTTC.

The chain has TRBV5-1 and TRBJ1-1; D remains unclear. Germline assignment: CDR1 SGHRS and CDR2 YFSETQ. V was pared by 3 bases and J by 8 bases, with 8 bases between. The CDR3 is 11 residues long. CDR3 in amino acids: CASSSGREAFF. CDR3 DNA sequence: TGCGCCAGCAGCTCAGGCAGGGAAGCTTTCTTT.

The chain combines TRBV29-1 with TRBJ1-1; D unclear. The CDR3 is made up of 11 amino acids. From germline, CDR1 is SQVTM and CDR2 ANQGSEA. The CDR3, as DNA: TGCCAGGCGGGGAGTTTCACTGAAGCTTTCTTT. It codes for CQAGSFTEAFF.

CDR3 loop: CSVERQGANTEAFF. CDR3 DNA sequence: TGCAGCGTGGAACGACAGGGGGCCAACACTGAAGCTTTCTTT. This sequence joins TRBV29-1 and TRBJ1-1, with TRBD1 matching over 10 bases. J gave up 2 bases and V 6 bases, and 6 bases lay outside the gene matches. The CDR3 totals 14 residues. Germline values: CDR1 SQVTM, CDR2 ANQGSEA.

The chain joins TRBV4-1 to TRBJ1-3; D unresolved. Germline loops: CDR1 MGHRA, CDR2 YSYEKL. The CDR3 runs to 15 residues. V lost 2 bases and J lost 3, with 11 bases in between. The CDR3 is CASSQRGVGGNTIYF. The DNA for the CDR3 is TGCGCCAGCAGCCAACGGGGAGTGGGTGGAAACACCATATATTTT.

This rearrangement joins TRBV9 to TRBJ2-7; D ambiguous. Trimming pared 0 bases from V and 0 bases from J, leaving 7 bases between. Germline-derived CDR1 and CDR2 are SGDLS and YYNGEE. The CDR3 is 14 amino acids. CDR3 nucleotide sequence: TGTGCCAGCAGCGTAGACCCGAGCTCCTACGAGCAGTACTTC. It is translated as CASSVDPSSYEQYF.

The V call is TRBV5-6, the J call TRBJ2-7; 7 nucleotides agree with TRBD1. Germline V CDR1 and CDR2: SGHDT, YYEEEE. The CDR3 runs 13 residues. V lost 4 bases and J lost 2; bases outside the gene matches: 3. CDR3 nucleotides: TGTGCCAGCAGCGCCGGACAGGCCTACGAGCAGTACTTC. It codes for CASSAGQAYEQYF.

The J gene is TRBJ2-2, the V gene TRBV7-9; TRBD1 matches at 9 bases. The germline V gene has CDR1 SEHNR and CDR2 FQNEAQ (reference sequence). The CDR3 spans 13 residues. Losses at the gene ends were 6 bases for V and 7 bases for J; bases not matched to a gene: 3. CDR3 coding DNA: TGTGCCAGCAGGACAGGGGGAGACGGGGAGCTGTTTTTT. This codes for CASRTGGDGELFF.

CDR3 bases: TGTGCCAGCAGTTCCGCCTCAGGGCAGGGGTTGGCTGAAGCTTTCTTT. It yields the protein CASSSASGQGLAEAFF. This rearrangement joins TRBV28 to TRBJ1-1, with D maybe TRBD1 (6 bases). In germline, CDR1 is MDHEN, CDR2 SYDVKM. The CDR3 sequence is 16 residues long. V was trimmed by 4 bases and J by 6 bases, leaving 21 bases between them.

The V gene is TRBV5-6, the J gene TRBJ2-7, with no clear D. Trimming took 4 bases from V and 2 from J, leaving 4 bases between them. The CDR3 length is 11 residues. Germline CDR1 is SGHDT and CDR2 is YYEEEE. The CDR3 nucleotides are TGTGCCAGCAGCACAACCTACGAGCAGTACTTC. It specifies CASSTTYEQYF.

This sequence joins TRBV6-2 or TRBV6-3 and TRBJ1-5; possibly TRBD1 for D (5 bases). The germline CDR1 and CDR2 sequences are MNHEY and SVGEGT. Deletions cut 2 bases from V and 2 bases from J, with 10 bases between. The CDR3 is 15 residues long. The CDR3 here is CASSYDSIRNQPQHF. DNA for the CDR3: TGTGCCAGCAGTTACGACAGTATCCGCAATCAGCCCCAGCATTTT.

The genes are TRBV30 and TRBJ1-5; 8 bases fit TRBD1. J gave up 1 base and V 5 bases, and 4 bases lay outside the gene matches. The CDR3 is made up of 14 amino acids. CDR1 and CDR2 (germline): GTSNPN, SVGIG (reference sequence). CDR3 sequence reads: CAWGNRGSNQPQHF. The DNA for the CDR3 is TGTGCCTGGGGAAACAGGGGGAGCAATCAGCCCCAGCATTTT. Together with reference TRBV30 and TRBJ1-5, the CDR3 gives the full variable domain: SQTIHQWPATLVQPVGSPLSLECTVEGTSNPNLYWYRQAAGRGLQLLFYSVGIGQISSEVPQNLSASRPQDRQFILSSKKLLLSDSGFYLCAWGNRGSNQPQHFGDGTRLSIL.

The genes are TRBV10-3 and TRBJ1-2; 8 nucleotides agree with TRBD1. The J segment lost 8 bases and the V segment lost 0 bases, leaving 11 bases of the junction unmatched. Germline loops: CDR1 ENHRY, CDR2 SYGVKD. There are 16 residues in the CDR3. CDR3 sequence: CAISESTRGRGEGYTF. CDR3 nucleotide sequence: TGTGCCATCAGTGAGTCGACCAGGGGGCGAGGTGAGGGCTACACCTTC.

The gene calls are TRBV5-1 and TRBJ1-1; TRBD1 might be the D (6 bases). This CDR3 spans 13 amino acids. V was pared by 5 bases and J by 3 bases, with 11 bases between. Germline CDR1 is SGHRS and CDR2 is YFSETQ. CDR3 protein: CASRSGVDTEAFF. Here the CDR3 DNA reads TGCGCCAGCAGATCAGGGGTGGACACTGAAGCTTTCTTT.

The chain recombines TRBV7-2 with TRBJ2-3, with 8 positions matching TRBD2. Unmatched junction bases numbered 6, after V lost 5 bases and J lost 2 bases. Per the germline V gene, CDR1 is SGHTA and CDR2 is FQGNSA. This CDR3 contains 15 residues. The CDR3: CASSEGLAYTDTQYF. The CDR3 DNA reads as TGTGCCAGCAGCGAAGGACTAGCTTACACAGATACGCAGTATTTT.

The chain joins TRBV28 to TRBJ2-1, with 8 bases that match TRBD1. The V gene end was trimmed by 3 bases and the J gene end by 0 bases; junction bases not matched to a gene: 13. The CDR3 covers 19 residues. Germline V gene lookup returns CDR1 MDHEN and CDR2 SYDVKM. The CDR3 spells CASSLGGTGGRSSYNEQFF. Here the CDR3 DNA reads TGTGCCAGCAGTTTGGGTGGTACAGGGGGTCGGAGCTCCTACAATGAGCAGTTCTTC. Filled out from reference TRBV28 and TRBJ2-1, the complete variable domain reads DVKVTQSSRYLVKRTGEKVFLECVQDMDHENMFWYRQDPGLGLRLIYFSYDVKMKEKGDIPEGYSVSREKKERFSLILESASTNQTSMYLCASSLGGTGGRSSYNEQFFGPGTRLTVL.

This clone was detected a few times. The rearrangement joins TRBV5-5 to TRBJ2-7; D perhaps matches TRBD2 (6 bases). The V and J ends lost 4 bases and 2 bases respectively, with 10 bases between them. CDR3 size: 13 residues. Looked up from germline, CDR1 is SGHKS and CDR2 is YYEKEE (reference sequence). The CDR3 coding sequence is TGTGCCAGCAGCCCGACTAGTACCTACGAGCAGTACTTC. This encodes CASSPTSTYEQYF.

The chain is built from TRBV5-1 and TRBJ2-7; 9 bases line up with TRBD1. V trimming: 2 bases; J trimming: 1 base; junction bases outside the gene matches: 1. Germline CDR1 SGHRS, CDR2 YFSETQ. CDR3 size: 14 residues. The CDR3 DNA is TGCGCCAGCAGCTTCGGGACAGGGTCCTACGAGCAGTACTTC. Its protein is CASSFGTGSYEQYF. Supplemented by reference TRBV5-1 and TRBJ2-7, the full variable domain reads KAGVTQTPRYLIKTRGQQVTLSCSPISGHRSVSWYQQTPGQGLQFLFEYFSETQRNKGNFPGRFSGRQFSNSRSEMNVSTLELGDSALYLCASSFGTGSYEQYFGPGTRLTVT.

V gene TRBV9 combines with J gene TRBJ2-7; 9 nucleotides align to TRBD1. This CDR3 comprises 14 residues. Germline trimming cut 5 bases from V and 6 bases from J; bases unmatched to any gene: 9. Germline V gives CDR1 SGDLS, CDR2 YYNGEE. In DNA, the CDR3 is TGTGCCAGCAGTGGGACAGGGAGAGGTGCCGAGCAGTACTTC. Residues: CASSGTGRGAEQYF.

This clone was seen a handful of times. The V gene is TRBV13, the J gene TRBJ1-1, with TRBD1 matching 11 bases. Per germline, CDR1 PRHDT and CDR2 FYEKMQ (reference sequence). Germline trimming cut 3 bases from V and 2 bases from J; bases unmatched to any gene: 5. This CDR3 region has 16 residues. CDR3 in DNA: TGTGCCAGCAGCTTGACCGGGACAGGGGGAAACACTGAAGCTTTCTTT. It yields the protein CASSLTGTGGNTEAFF.

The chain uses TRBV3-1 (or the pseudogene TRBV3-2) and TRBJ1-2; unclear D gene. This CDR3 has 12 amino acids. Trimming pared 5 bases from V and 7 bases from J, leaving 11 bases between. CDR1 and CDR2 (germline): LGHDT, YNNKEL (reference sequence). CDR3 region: CASSFYNSGYTF. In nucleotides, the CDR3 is TGTGCCAGCAGCTTTTACAATTCTGGCTACACCTTC.

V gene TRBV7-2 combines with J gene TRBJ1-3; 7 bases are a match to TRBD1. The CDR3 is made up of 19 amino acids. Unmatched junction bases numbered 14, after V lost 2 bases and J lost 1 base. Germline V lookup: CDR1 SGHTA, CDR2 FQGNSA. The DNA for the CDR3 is TGTGCCAGCAGCTTAATTGTCCCGGGACAGCGGAGATCTGGAAACACCATATATTTT. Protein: CASSLIVPGQRRSGNTIYF.

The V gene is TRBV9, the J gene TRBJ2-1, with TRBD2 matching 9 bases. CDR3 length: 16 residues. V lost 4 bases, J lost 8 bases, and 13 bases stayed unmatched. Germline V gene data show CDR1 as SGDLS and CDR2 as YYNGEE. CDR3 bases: TGTGCCAGCAGCCCCGGGGGCAGCGGGGGGCGGGATGAGCAGTTCTTC. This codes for CASSPGGSGGRDEQFF.

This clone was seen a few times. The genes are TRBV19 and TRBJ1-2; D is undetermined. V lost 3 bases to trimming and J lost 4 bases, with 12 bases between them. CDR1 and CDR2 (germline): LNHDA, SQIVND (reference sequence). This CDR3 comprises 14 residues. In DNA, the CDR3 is TGTGCCAGTAGTATCCCTGGCTTAATCTATGGCTACACCTTC. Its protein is CASSIPGLIYGYTF.